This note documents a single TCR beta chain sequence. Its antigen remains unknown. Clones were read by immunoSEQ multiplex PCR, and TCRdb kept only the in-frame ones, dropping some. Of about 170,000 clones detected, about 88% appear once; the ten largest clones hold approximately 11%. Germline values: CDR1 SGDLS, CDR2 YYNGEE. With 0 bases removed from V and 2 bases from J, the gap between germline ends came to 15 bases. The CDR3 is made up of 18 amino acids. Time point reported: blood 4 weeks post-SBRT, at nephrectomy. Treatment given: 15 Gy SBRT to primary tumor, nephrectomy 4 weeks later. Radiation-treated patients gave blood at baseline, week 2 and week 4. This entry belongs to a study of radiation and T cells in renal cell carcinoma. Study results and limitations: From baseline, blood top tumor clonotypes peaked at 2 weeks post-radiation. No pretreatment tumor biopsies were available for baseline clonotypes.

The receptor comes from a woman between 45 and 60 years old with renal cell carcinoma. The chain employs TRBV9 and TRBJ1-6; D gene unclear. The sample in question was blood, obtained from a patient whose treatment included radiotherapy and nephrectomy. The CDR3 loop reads CASSVVTPGITYNSPLHF. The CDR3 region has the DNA TGTGCCAGCAGCGTAGTAACGCCGGGGATAACCTATAATTCACCCCTCCACTTT.